These T cell receptor beta chains were read from a single sample in a study of OX40 agonist ivuxolimab in advanced cancers. TCRdb keeps only in-frame clones here, not all; method: immunoSEQ multiplex PCR. The profile shows 98,000 or so clones, about 79% of them singletons. Sequencing was performed on CD4+ or CD8+ T cells sorted from blood, taken in a trial of the OX40 agonist ivuxolimab. All receptors come from an adult with an advanced solid tumor such as melanoma, head and neck, liver or kidney cancer. Each CDR3 is given with its conserved first and last residue. The D gene is left open where the match is weak. Expanded clones get a size class; other rows say once, few or many, or leave the size out.

>TRBJ2-1|.|TRBV7-9|.
CASSLFSLSYNEQFF
TGTGCCAGCAGCTTGTTCAGTCTCTCCTACAATGAGCAGTTCTTC
>TRBJ1-3|.|TRBV5-1|.
CASSLGTGSGNTIYF
TGCGCCAGCAGCCTTGGCACGGGCTCTGGAAACACCATATATTTT
>TRBJ2-3|TRBD1|TRBV28|.
CASTGQGGSDTQYF
TGTGCCAGTACGGGACAGGGAGGTTCAGATACGCAGTATTTT
>TRBJ2-3|.|TRBV5-1|once
CASCLADTQYF
TGCGCCAGTTGCCTGGCAGATACGCAGTATTTT
>TRBJ1-1|.|TRBV19|.
CASSIRVGSTEAFF
TGTGCCAGTAGTATCCGGGTAGGTTCGACTGAAGCTTTCTTT
>TRBJ2-5|.|TRBV5-1|.
CASSWASGETQYF
TGCGCCAGCAGCTGGGCCTCTGGGGAGACCCAGTACTTC
>TRBJ2-7|.|TRBV20-1|.
CSARRGDEQYF
TGCAGTGCTAGGCGAGGGGACGAGCAGTACTTC
>TRBJ2-4|.|TRBV2|.
CASRGYGVIAKNIQYF
TGTGCCAGCAGGGGCTATGGGGTAATAGCCAAAAACATTCAGTACTTC
>TRBJ1-6|.|TRBV7-3|.
CASSQTPKDSPLHF
TGTGCCAGCAGCCAAACCCCCAAGGATTCACCCCTCCACTTT
>TRBJ2-2|.|TRBV5-5|.
CAASRDIITGELFF
TGTGCTGCTTCCCGGGACATCATTACCGGAGAGCTGTTTTTT
>TRBJ1-2|.|TRBV29-1|.
CSVEEGSRYTF
TGCAGCGTTGAAGAAGGGTCCCGCTACACCTTC
>TRBJ2-2|.|TRBV4-2|.
CASSQDITGQTGELFF
TGTGCCAGCAGCCAAGATATAACGGGTCAAACCGGGGAGCTGTTTTTT
>TRBJ2-7|.|TRBV7-9|few
CASSLQGTGEQYF
TGTGCCAGCAGCTTACAGGGTACTGGAGAGCAGTACTTC
>TRBJ2-5|.|TRBV7-2|.
CASSWGAGTQYF
TGTGCCAGCAGTTGGGGGGCGGGGACCCAGTACTTC
>TRBJ2-7|TRBD1|TRBV5-1|.
CASSWQGQDAPYEQYF
TGCGCCAGCAGCTGGCAGGGACAGGACGCGCCCTACGAGCAGTACTTC
>TRBJ2-7|TRBD1|TRBV11-2|.
CASSRDRFSYEQYF
TGTGCCAGCAGCCGGGACAGGTTCTCCTACGAGCAGTACTTC
>TRBJ2-5|.|TRBV7-9|.
CASSLRREQETQYF
TGTGCCAGCAGCTTAAGGAGGGAGCAAGAGACCCAGTACTTC
>TRBJ2-7|TRBD2|TRBV5-8|.
CASSYGLAGVVEEQYF
TGTGCCAGCAGCTACGGACTAGCGGGAGTAGTAGAAGAGCAGTACTTC
>TRBJ2-5|.|TRBV7-2|.
CASSSDIRETQYF
TGTGCCAGCAGCTCCGATATCCGGGAGACCCAGTACTTC
>TRBJ2-5|.|TRBV20-1|.
CSASNGETQYF
TGCAGTGCTAGCAACGGCGAGACCCAGTACTTC
>TRBJ1-1|TRBD1|TRBV10-3|.
CAISGTGIEAFF
TGTGCCATCAGTGGGACAGGGATCGAAGCTTTCTTT
>TRBJ2-2|TRBD2|TRBV4-3|.
CASSQRLAGGELFF
TGCGCCAGCAGCCAACGACTAGCGGGAGGGGAGCTGTTTTTT
>TRBJ2-7|TRBD2|TRBV2|once
CASRGSSGSLEQYF
TGTGCCAGCAGGGGGTCTAGCGGGAGTCTCGAGCAGTACTTC
>TRBJ2-7|.|TRBV7-9|.
CASSPIKGGPYEQYF
TGTGCCAGCAGCCCAATAAAGGGGGGCCCCTACGAGCAGTACTTC
>TRBJ1-4|.|TRBV12-5|.
CASGLRGASDEKLFF
TGTGCTAGTGGTTTGAGAGGGGCTAGTGATGAAAAACTGTTTTTT
>TRBJ1-2|.|TRBV6-5|.
CASRGTSGGYTF
TGTGCCAGCAGAGGAACCTCGGGGGGCTACACCTTC
>TRBJ2-7|.|TRBV5-4|.
CASSLAVGSYEQYF
TGTGCCAGCAGCTTGGCAGTCGGATCCTACGAGCAGTACTTC
>TRBJ2-5|.|TRBV5-1|few
CASSLRETQYF
TGCGCCAGCAGCTTGAGGGAGACCCAGTACTTC
>TRBJ1-5|.|TRBV19|.
CASSIMDGAGNQPQHF
TGTGCCAGTAGTATTATGGACGGAGCTGGCAATCAGCCCCAGCATTTT
>TRBJ1-6|.|TRBV15|.
CATSRGGGQGNSPLHF
TGTGCCACCAGCAGAGGGGGAGGGCAAGGTAATTCACCCCTCCACTTT
>TRBJ2-7|.|TRBV7-3|.
CASSLSPSTYEQYF
TGTGCCAGCAGCTTAAGTCCTAGCACTTACGAGCAGTACTTC
>TRBJ1-5|TRBD1|TRBV4-3|.
CASSQLTGGIRNQPQHF
TGCGCCAGCAGCCAGCTGACAGGGGGCATTAGGAATCAGCCCCAGCATTTT
>TRBJ1-3|.|TRBV7-9|.
CASRPGQHSGNTIYF
TGTGCCAGCAGACCTGGACAGCACTCTGGAAACACCATATATTTT
>TRBJ1-2|.|TRBV6-6|.
CATQSGTRSYGYTF
TGTGCCACCCAATCCGGGACAAGGAGTTATGGCTACACCTTC
>TRBJ2-5|TRBD2|TRBV19|.
CASSPRLSGRALETQYF
TGTGCCAGTAGTCCCCGCCTTAGCGGGAGGGCCCTCGAGACCCAGTACTTC
>TRBJ2-7|TRBD1|TRBV30|.
CAWSVQGAGYEQYF
TGTGCCTGGAGTGTTCAGGGGGCCGGGTACGAGCAGTACTTC
>TRBJ2-2|TRBD1|TRBV10-3|.
CAIKGAAGGELFF
TGTGCCATCAAGGGGGCCGCGGGCGGGGAGCTGTTTTTT
>TRBJ2-6|.|TRBV28|.
CASSQGGSGANVLTF
TGTGCCAGCAGTCAGGGTGGTTCTGGGGCCAACGTCCTGACTTTC
>TRBJ1-6|.|TRBV15|few
CATSRESVLLGSPLHF
TGTGCCACCAGCAGAGAGTCGGTACTTCTCGGTTCACCCCTCCACTTT
>TRBJ2-3|.|TRBV14|.
CASTGGSGPTQYF
TGTGCCAGCACAGGGGGAAGCGGGCCGACGCAGTATTTT
>TRBJ2-1|TRBD2|TRBV7-7|.
CASSFGTSGEQFF
TGTGCCAGCAGCTTCGGGACTAGCGGTGAGCAGTTCTTC
>TRBJ1-2|TRBD1|TRBV19|.
CASSMTGNPSGYTF
TGTGCCAGTAGTATGACAGGGAATCCTTCTGGCTACACCTTC
>TRBJ1-2|.|TRBV28|.
CASSAGLNWLTGGYTF
TGTGCCAGCAGTGCCGGACTCAACTGGCTCACCGGTGGCTACACCTTC
>TRBJ1-5|.|TRBV4-3|few
CASSQGGRSNQPQHF
TGCGCCAGCAGCCAAGGGGGACGGTCTAATCAGCCCCAGCATTTT
>TRBJ1-2|.|TRBV2|.
CASRDDSPYGYTF
TGTGCCAGCAGAGATGACAGCCCCTATGGCTACACCTTC
>TRBJ2-5|TRBD2|TRBV7-2|.
CASSQASGETQYF
TGTGCCAGCAGCCAAGCTAGCGGAGAGACCCAGTACTTC
>TRBJ2-2|.|TRBV4-1|.
CASSQVRAGELFF
TGCGCCAGCAGCCAAGTGAGGGCCGGGGAGCTGTTTTTT
>TRBJ1-6|.|TRBV5-8|.
CASSLGGRYSPLHF
TGTGCCAGCAGCTTGGGAGGCCGCTATTCACCCCTCCACTTT
>TRBJ1-1|TRBD1|TRBV10-3|few
CAICAGTGGGSTEAFF
TGTGCCATTTGTGCCGGGACAGGGGGCGGAAGCACTGAAGCTTTCTTT
>TRBJ2-7|TRBD1|TRBV6-6|.
CASSVTGGSSYEQYF
TGTGCCAGCAGTGTCACAGGGGGTTCCTCCTACGAGCAGTACTTC
>TRBJ1-1|.|TRBV7-2|.
CASSYVLSRLVTEAFF
TGTGCCAGCAGCTACGTATTAAGTCGATTAGTGACTGAAGCTTTCTTT
>TRBJ1-2|.|TRBV6-1|.
CASSEGADYGYTF
TGTGCCAGCAGTGAGGGGGCCGACTATGGCTACACCTTC
>TRBJ1-2|.|TRBV5-4|once
CASSLFQGGGYTF
TGTGCCAGCAGCTTGTTCCAGGGAGGGGGCTACACCTTC
>TRBJ2-2|.|TRBV7-9|.
CASSLGANTGELFF
TGTGCCAGCAGCTTGGGAGCGAACACCGGGGAGCTGTTTTTT
>TRBJ2-1|TRBD1|TRBV18|.
CASSPDRGRFNEQFF
TGTGCCAGCTCACCCGACAGGGGACGTTTCAATGAGCAGTTCTTC